This note documents a single T cell receptor (beta chain) sequence. Its specificity is not known. Preparation of the TCRbeta library involved a method that used unique molecular identifiers. A single record per CDR3 protein comes from TCRdb applying MiXCR to the PCR reads. The table includes under 250,000 distinct CDR3 sequences, roughly a quarter detected once. The V end lost 5 bases, the J end lost 7 bases, and 12 bases lay between the germline ends. This CDR3 spans 13 amino acids. The sample is drawn from a study of T-cell reconstitution after alpha-beta-depleted transplantation in children. Findings of the study overall: The main origin of T-cell counts and diversity one year after transplant was newly produced T cells. There were reportedly several hundred expanded graft clones from which alpha-beta T cells came about two months after transplant.

The sequencing here drew on PBMCs, mostly from graft donor cells, taken 360 days after TCRalphabeta/CD19-depleted stem cell transplant. The V and J genes are TRBV12-3 or TRBV12-4 and TRBJ2-1, with D perhaps matching TRBD2 (5 bases). The clonotype was recovered from a female patient under 10 years old who had a stem cell transplant for congenital amegakaryocytic thrombocytopenia, so the T cells may come from the graft donor. CDR3 loop: CASSGEGSNEQFF. In DNA, the CDR3 is TGTGCCAGCAGTGGGGAAGGGAGTAATGAGCAGTTCTTC.